This T cell receptor (beta chain) was documented in a study of tumor and adjacent non-tumor tissue in lung cancer. Turning to the study itself: Some 4.2 million productive TCRbeta reads were obtained per sample on average. Study-wide points: Patients with more diverse tumor TCRs had worse survival. Compared with tumor, normal lung showed significantly lower TCR diversity.

The library came from three nested PCR rounds adapted from ARM-PCR protocols. One entry per CDR3 protein, called by TCRdb with MiXCR from the multiplex PCR reads. Among roughly 75,000 distinct CDR3 sequences, less than 75% were seen once, and the ten largest hold around a quarter. About this clonotype: Its antigen is undetermined.

RNA was extracted from bulk tissue without any cell sorting. Distant lung tissue was collected more than 3 cm away from the tumor edge. Donors were chemotherapy-naive, newly diagnosed lung cancer surgical patients in China, August–late 2014. CDR1 MGHRA and CDR2 YSYEKL come from the germline V gene. The CDR3 length is 17 residues. The V end lost 1 base, the J end lost 4 bases, and 19 bases lay between the germline ends. V and J are TRBV4-1 and TRBJ2-5; tentatively, D is TRBD2 (6 bases). The specimen was distant non-tumor lung tissue. The source of this sequence is a woman in her forties or fifties with non-small cell lung cancer. In DNA, the CDR3 is TGCGCCAGCAGCCAAGGTGGCGGGGAAGGGGAACGAGAGACCCAGTACTTC. Translating it yields CASSQGGGEGERETQYF.